This T cell receptor beta chain was identified in a study of blood T cells in healthy people across ages. The germline V gene encodes CDR1 SGDLS and CDR2 YYNGEE. V lost 6 bases, J lost 0 bases, and 19 bases lay in between. This CDR3 is 17 amino acids long. General study points: It was found that TCR beta diversity correlated strongly with the percentage of naive T cells. Whereas aged donors had fewer naive CD4+ cells, long-lived donors had more of them and higher diversity.

Concerning this clonotype itself: Its antigen is undetermined.

The use of a sample-barcoded 5' primer and a J-beta primer mix characterized a second PCR of 7 to 11 cycles. Sequencing of every sample gave 2.5 million or more CDR3-containing paired-end reads. Each CDR3 protein is one row after TCRdb ran MiXCR on the 5' RACE reads. The sample shows over a million distinct CDR3 sequences, 35% to 45% of them seen only once. Sequencing used blood. The receptor's source is a woman aged 18-29 years in good health. The chain carries TRBV9 and TRBJ2-1; D may be TRBD2 (6 bases). The CDR3 protein is CASTLGGIPHSYNEQFF. CDR3 DNA: TGTGCCAGCACCCTGGGGGGAATCCCCCACTCCTACAATGAGCAGTTCTTC.